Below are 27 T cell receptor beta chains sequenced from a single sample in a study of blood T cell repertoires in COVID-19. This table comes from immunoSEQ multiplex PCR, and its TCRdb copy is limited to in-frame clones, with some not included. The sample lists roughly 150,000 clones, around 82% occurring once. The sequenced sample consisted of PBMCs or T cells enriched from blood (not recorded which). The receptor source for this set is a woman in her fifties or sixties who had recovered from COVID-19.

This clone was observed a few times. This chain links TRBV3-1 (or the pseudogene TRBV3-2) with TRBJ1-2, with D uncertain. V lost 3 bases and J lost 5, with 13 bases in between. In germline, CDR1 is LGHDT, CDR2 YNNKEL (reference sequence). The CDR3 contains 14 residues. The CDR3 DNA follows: TGTGCCAGCAGCCAGGAAGCGGGAGGTTATGGCTACACCTTC. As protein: CASSQEAGGYGYTF.

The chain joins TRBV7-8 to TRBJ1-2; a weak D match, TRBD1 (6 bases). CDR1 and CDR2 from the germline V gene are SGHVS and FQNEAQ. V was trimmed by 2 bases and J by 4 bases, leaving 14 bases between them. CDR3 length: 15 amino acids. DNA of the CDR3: TGTGCCAGCAGCTTACGTAGGACAGTCCTCTATGGCTACACCTTC. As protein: CASSLRRTVLYGYTF.

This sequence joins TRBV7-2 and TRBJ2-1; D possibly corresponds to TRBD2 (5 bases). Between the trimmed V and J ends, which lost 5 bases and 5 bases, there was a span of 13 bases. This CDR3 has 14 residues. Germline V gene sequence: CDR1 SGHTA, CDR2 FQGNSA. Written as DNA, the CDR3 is TGTGCCAGCAGCCAAGGACTGGCACACAATGAGCAGTTCTTC. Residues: CASSQGLAHNEQFF.

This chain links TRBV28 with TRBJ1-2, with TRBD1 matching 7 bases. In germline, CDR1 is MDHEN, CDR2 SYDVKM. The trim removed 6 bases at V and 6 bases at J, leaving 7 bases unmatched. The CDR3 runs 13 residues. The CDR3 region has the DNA TGTGCCAGCAGGGGTACAGGGGAAGATGGCTACACCTTC. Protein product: CASRGTGEDGYTF.

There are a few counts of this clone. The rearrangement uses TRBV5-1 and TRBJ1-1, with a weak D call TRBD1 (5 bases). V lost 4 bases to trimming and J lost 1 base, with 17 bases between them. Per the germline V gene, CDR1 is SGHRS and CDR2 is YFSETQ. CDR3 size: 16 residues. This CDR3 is CASSMDPSQGNTEAFF. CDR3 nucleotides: TGCGCCAGCAGCATGGACCCTTCTCAGGGGAACACTGAAGCTTTCTTT.

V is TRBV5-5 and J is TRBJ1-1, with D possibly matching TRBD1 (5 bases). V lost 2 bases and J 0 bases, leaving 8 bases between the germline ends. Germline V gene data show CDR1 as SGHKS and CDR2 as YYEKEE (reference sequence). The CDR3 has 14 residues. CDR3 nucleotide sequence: TGTGCCAGCAGCTTAACAGGACTGAACACTGAAGCTTTCTTT. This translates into CASSLTGLNTEAFF. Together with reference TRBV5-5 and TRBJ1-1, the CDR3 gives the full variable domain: DAGVTQSPTHLIKTRGQQVTLRCSPISGHKSVSWYQQVLGQGPQFIFQYYEKEERGRGNFPDRFSARQFPNYSSELNVNALLLGDSALYLCASSLTGLNTEAFFGQGTRLTVV.

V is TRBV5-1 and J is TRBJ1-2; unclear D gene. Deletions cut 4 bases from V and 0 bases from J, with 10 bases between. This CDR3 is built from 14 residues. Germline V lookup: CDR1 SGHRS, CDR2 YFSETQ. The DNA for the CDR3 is TGCGCCAGCAGCACGGAGGTAGCTAACTATGGCTACACCTTC. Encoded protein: CASSTEVANYGYTF.

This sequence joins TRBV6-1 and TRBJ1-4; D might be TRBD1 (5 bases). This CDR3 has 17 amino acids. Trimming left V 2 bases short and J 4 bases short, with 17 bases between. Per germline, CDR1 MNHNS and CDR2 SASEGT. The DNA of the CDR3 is TGTGCCAGCAGTGAAAGGGGCCTTGGACAAATTAATGAAAAACTGTTTTTT. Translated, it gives CASSERGLGQINEKLFF.

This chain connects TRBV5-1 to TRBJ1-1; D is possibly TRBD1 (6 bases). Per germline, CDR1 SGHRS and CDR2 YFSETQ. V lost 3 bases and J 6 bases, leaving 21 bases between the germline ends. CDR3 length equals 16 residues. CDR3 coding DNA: TGCGCCAGCAGCTATACAGGGAGGGAACCCACCGCTGAAGCTTTCTTT. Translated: CASSYTGREPTAEAFF.

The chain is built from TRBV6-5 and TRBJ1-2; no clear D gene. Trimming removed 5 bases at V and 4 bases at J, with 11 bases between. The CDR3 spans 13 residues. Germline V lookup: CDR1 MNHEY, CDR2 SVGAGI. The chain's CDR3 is CASSSREVYGYTF. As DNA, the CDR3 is TGTGCCAGCAGTAGTCGAGAGGTCTATGGCTACACCTTC.

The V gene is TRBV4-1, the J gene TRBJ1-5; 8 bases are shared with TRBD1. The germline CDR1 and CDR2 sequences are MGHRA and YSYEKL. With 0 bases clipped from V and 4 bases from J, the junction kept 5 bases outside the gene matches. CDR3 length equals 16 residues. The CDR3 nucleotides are TGCGCCAGCAGCCAAGATCCGGGACAGGTTAATCAGCCCCAGCATTTT. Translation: CASSQDPGQVNQPQHF.

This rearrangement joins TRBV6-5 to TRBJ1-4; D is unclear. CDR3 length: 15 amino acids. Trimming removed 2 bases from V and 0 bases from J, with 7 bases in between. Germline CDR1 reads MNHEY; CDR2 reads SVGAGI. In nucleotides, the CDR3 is TGTGCCAGCAGTTACATGGCCTCAACTAATGAAAAACTGTTTTTT. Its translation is CASSYMASTNEKLFF.

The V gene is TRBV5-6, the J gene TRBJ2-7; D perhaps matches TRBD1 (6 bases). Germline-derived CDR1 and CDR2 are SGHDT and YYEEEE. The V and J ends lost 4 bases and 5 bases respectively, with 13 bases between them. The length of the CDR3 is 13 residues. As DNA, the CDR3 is TGTGCCAGCAGCCCGACAGGTTACCACGAGCAGTACGTC. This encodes CASSPTGYHEQYV.

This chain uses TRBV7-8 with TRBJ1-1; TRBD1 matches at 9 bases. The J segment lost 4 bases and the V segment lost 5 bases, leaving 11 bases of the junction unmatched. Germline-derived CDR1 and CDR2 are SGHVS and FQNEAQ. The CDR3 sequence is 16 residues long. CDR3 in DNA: TGTGCCAGCAGCCAGCGGAGGGGGACAGGGAGCACTGAAGCTTTCTTT. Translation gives CASSQRRGTGSTEAFF.

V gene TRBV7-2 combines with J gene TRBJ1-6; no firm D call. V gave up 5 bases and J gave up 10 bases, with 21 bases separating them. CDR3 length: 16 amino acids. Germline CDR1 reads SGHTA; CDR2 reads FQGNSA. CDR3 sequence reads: CASSPLGSGVGSPLHF. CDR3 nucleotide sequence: TGTGCCAGCAGCCCTCTCGGATCGGGAGTTGGGTCACCCCTCCACTTT.

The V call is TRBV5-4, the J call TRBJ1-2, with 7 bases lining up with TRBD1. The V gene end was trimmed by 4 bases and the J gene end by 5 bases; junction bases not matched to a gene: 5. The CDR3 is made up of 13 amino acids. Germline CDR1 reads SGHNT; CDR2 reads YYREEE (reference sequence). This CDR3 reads CASSRDSSYGYTF. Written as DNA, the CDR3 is TGTGCCAGCAGCCGGGACAGCTCATATGGCTACACCTTC.

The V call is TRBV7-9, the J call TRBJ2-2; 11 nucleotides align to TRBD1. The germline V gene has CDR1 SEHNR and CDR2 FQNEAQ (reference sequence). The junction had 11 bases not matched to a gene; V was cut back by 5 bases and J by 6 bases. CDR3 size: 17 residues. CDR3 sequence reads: CASSAYPGQGGPGELFF. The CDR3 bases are TGTGCCAGCAGCGCGTATCCGGGACAGGGGGGGCCCGGGGAGCTGTTTTTT.

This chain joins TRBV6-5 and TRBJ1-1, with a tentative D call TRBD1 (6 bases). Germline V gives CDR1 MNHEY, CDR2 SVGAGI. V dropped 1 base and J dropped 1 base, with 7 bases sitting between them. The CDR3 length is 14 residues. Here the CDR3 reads CASSYWGQNTEAFF. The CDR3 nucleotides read TGTGCCAGCAGTTACTGGGGACAGAACACTGAAGCTTTCTTT.

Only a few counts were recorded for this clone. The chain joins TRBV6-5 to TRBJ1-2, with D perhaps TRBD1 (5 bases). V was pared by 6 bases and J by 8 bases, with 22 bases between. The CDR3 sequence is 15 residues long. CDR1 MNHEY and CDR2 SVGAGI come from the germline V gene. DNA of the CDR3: TGTGCCAGCAGAACCGCAGGGATTCCTCTTTACGGCTACACCTTC. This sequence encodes CASRTAGIPLYGYTF.

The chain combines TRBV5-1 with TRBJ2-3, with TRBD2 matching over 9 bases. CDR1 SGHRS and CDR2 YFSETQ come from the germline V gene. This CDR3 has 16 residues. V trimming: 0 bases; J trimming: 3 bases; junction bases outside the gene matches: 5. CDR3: CASSLVASGNTDTQYF. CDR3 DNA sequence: TGCGCCAGCAGCTTGGTGGCTAGCGGGAATACAGATACGCAGTATTTT.

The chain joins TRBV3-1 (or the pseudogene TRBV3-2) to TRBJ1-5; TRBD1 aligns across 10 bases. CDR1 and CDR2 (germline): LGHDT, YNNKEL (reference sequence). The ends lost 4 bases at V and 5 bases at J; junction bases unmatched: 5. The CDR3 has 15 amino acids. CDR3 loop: CASSLGQGEHQPQHF. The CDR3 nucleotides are TGTGCCAGCAGCCTAGGACAGGGGGAGCATCAGCCCCAGCATTTT.

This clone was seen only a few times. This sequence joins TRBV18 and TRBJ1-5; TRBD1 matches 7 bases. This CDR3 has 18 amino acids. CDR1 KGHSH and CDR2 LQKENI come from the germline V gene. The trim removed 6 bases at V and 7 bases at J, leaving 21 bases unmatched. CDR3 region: CASSPPPPAGGRRQPQHF. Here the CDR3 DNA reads TGTGCCAGCTCTCCGCCCCCTCCTGCAGGGGGGCGTCGACAGCCCCAGCATTTT.

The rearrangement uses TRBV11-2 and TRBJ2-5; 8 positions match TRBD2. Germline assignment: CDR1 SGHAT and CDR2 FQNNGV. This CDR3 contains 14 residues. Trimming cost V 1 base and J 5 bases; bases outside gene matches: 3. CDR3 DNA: TGTGCCAGCAGCTTAGCGGGGGGGAAGGAGACCCAGTACTTC. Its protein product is CASSLAGGKETQYF. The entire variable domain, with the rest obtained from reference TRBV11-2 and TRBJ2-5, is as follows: EAGVAQSPRYKIIEKRQSVAFWCNPISGHATLYWYQQILGQGPKLLIQFQNNGVVDDSQLPKDRFSAERLKGVDSTLKIQPAKLEDSAVYLCASSLAGGKETQYFGPGTRLLVL.

The CDR3 here is CASSPGRGLADTQYF. CDR3 nucleotide sequence: TGTGCCAGTTCCCCCGGCAGGGGGCTTGCAGATACGCAGTATTTT. The chain links TRBV19 to TRBJ2-3; 8 bases line up with TRBD1. J gave up 4 bases and V 8 bases, and 11 bases lay outside the gene matches. In germline, CDR1 is LNHDA, CDR2 SQIVND (reference sequence). The CDR3 is 15 amino acids.

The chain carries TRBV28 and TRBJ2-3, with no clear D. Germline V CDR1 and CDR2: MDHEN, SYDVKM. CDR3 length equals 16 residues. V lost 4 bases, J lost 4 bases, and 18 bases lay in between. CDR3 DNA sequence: TGTGCCAGCAGTTCCCCCAGTTTCCCCAGCGCAGATACGCAGTATTTT. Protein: CASSSPSFPSADTQYF.

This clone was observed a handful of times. In nucleotides, the CDR3 is TGCGCCAGCAGCTACACAGGGGAGGCTGACTATGGCTACACCTTC. Translation: CASSYTGEADYGYTF. This chain connects TRBV5-1 to TRBJ1-2; 7 nucleotides agree with TRBD1. This CDR3 region has 15 residues. CDR1 SGHRS and CDR2 YFSETQ come from the germline V gene. Losses at the gene ends were 3 bases for V and 3 bases for J; bases not matched to a gene: 8.

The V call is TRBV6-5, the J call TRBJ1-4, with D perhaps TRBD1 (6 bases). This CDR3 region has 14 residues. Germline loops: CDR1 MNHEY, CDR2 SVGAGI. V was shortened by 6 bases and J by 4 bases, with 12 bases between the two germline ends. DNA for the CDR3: TGTGCCAGCAGCCAAGGACAGAGTAATGAAAAACTGTTTTTT. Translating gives CASSQGQSNEKLFF.